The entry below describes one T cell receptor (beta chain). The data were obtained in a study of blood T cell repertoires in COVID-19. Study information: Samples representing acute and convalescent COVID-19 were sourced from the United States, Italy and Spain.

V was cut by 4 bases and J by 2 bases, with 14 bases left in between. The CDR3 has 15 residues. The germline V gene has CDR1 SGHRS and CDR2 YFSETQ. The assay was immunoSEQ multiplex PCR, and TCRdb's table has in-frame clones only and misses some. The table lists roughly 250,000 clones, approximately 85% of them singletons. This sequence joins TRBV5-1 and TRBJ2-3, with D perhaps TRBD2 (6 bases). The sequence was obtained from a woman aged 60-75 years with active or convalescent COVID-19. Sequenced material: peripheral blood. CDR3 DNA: TGCGCCAGCAGCCCAAGTGGGGGGTACACAGATACGCAGTATTTT. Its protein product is CASSPSGGYTDTQYF.